The present TCR beta chain was sequenced within a study of T-cell reconstitution after alpha-beta-depleted transplantation in children. Findings and limits, study-wide: At around two months after transplant, the alpha-beta T cells were reportedly derived from several hundred expanded clones that came from non-depleted graft cells. In some patients, recipient T cells and intrathymic progenitors surviving conditioning explained high day-60 diversity. One year after transplant, T-cell counts and diversity came mostly from newly produced T cells.

As it was prepared, the TCRbeta library received unique molecular identifiers. TCRdb re-derived calls from the PCR reads in MiXCR, one entry per CDR3 protein. Of 200,000 or so distinct CDR3 sequences in the sample, about 7% were seen once. Note on this clonotype: Its specificity is not known.

The CDR3 is 14 residues long. Trimming shortened V by 5 bases and J by 2 bases, and 11 bases separated the two germline ends. Germline CDR1 and CDR2: MNHEY and SVGAGI. The chain couples TRBV6-5 to TRBJ2-3, with D possibly being TRBD1 or TRBD2 (5 bases each). This clonotype was obtained from a boy aged 2 to 10 with acute lymphoblastic leukemia, due to receive a stem cell transplant. The sample in question was PBMCs, obtained before TCRalphabeta/CD19-depleted stem cell transplant. CDR3 loop: CASSNPGATDTQYF. CDR3 nucleotides: TGTGCCAGCAGTAACCCCGGGGCCACAGATACGCAGTATTTT.